This record concerns one TCR beta chain sequence. The germline CDR1 and CDR2 sequences are DFQATT and SNEGSKA (reference sequence). There are 16 residues in the CDR3. The ends lost 6 bases at V and 6 bases at J; junction bases unmatched: 10. TCRbeta library preparation incorporated unique molecular identifiers. TCRdb re-derived calls from the PCR reads in MiXCR, one entry per CDR3 protein. The sample shows roughly 300,000 distinct CDR3 sequences, 10% of them seen only once. The data derive from a study of T-cell reconstitution after alpha-beta-depleted transplantation in children. The chain employs TRBV20-1 and TRBJ2-1; 14 bases align to TRBD2. The source is a human donor who donated a stem cell graft to a child with acute lymphoblastic leukemia. This sample comprised PBMCs from the stem cell graft donor, obtained from the stem cell graft. The CDR3 loop reads CSAGSGTSGRGNEQFF. The CDR3 DNA sequence: TGCAGTGCGGGGTCCGGGACTAGCGGGAGAGGCAATGAGCAGTTCTTC.